This TCR beta chain was captured in a study of response to subunit inactivated influenza vaccine. Study-wide results and caveats: The authors suggested that every seasonal influenza vaccination recruits few new T cells.

One entry per CDR3 protein, called by TCRdb with MiXCR from the RT-PCR reads. The repertoire has 550,000 to 800,000 distinct CDR3 sequences, about 14% of them found once; the top ten carry around 6.5%. V trimming: 5 bases; J trimming: 3 bases; junction bases outside the gene matches: 2. Germline loops: CDR1 SGHAT, CDR2 FQNNGV. There are 14 residues in the CDR3. At least ten counts were recorded for this clonotype. Its antigen remains unknown. J is TRBJ2-3 and V is TRBV11-2; TRBD2 agrees at 10 bases. This specimen consisted of PBMCs from blood, obtained 14 to 15 days before vaccination. The receptor comes from a man aged 50 or older who received an inactivated influenza vaccine. The CDR3 loop reads CASSPLAGTDTQYF. The CDR3 DNA follows: TGTGCCAGCAGCCCACTAGCGGGGACAGATACGCAGTATTTT.